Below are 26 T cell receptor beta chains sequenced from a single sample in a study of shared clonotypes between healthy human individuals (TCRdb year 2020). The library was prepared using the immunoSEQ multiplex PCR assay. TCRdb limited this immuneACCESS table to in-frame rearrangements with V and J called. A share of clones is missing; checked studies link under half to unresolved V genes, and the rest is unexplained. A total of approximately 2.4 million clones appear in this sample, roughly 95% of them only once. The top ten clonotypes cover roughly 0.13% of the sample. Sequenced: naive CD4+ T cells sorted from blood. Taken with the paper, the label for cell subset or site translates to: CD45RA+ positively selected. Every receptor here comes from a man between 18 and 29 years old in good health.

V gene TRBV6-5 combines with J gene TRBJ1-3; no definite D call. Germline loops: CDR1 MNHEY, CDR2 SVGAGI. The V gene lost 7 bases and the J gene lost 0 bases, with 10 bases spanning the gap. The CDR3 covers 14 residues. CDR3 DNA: TGTGCCAGCACGGACGCGGACTCTGGAAACACCATATATTTT. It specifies CASTDADSGNTIYF.

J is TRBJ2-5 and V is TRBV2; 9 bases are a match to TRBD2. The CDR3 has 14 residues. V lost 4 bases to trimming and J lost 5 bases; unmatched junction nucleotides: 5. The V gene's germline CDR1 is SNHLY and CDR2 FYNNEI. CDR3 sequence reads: CASSGLAVWETQYF. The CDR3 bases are TGTGCCAGCAGTGGACTAGCGGTGTGGGAGACCCAGTACTTC.

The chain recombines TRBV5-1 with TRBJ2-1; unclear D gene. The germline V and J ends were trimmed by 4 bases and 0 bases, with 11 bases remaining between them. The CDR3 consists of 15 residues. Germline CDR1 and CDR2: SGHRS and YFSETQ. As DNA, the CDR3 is TGCGCCAGCAGCGACGGACGGAGCTCCTACAATGAGCAGTTCTTC. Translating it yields CASSDGRSSYNEQFF.

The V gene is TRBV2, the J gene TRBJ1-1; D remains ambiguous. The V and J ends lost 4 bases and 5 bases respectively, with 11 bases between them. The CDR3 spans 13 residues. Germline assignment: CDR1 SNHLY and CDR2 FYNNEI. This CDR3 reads CASSVGVGTEAFF. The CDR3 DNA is TGTGCCAGCAGTGTTGGGGTAGGAACTGAAGCTTTCTTT.

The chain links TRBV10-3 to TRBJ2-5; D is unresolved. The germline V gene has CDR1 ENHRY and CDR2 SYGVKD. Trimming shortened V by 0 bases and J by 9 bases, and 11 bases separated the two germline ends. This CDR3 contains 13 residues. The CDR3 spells CAISESIPAAQYF. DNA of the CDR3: TGTGCCATCAGTGAGTCTATTCCGGCGGCCCAGTACTTC.

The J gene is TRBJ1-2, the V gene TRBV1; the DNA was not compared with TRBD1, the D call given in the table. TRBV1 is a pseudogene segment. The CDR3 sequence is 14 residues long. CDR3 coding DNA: TGCACCAGCAGCCGTACAGGGGGCGACTATGGCTACACCTTC. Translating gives CTSSRTGGDYGYTF.

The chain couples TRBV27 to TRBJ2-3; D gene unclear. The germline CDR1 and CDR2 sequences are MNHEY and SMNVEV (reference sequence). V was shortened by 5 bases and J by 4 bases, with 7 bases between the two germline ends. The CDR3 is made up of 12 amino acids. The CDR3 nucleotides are TGTGCCAGCAGTCCCTACTCAGATACGCAGTATTTT. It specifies CASSPYSDTQYF.

The CDR3 spells CAWSRASGGQPQHF. For the CDR3, the DNA is TGTGCCTGGAGCCGGGCCTCAGGTGGTCAGCCCCAGCATTTT. The chain joins TRBV30 to TRBJ1-5; D is unresolved. The CDR3 runs 14 residues. Trimming pared 3 bases from V and 6 bases from J, leaving 15 bases between. In germline, CDR1 is GTSNPN, CDR2 SVGIG (reference sequence).

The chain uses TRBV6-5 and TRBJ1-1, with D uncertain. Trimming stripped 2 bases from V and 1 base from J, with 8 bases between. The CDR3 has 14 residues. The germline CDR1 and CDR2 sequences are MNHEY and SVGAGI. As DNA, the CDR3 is TGTGCCAGCAGTTACGGTAGGGAGAACACTGAAGCTTTCTTT. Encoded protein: CASSYGRENTEAFF.

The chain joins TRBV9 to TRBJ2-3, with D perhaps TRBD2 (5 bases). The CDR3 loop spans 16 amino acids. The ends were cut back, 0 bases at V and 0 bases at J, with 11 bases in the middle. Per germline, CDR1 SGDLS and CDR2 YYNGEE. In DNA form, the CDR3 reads TGTGCCAGCAGCGTAGGGCCTAGCAGTAGCACAGATACGCAGTATTTT. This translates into CASSVGPSSSTDTQYF.

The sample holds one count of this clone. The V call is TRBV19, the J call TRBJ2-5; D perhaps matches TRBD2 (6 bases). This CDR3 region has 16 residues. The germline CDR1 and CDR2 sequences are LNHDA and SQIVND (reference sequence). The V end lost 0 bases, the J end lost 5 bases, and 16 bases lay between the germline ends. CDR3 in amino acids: CASSIDFARGTETQYF. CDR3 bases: TGTGCCAGTAGTATAGATTTCGCGCGGGGCACGGAGACCCAGTACTTC.

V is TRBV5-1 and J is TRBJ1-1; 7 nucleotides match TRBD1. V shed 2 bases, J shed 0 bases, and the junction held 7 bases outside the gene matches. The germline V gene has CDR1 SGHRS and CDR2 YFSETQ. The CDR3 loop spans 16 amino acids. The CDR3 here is CASSLTGARMNTEAFF. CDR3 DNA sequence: TGCGCCAGCAGCTTAACAGGGGCGAGAATGAACACTGAAGCTTTCTTT.

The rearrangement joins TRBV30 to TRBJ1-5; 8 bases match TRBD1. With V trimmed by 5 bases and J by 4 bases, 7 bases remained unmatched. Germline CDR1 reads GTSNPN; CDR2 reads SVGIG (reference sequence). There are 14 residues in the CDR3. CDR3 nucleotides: TGTGCCTGGGCGACAGGGGCGATGAATCAGCCCCAGCATTTT. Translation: CAWATGAMNQPQHF. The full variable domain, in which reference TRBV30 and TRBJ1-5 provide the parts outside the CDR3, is SQTIHQWPATLVQPVGSPLSLECTVEGTSNPNLYWYRQAAGRGLQLLFYSVGIGQISSEVPQNLSASRPQDRQFILSSKKLLLSDSGFYLCAWATGAMNQPQHFGDGTRLSIL.

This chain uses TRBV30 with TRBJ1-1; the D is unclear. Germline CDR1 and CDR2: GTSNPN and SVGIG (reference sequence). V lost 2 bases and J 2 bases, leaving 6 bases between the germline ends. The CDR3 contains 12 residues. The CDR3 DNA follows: TGTGCCTGGAGTACGAGAAACACTGAAGCTTTCTTT. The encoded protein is CAWSTRNTEAFF.

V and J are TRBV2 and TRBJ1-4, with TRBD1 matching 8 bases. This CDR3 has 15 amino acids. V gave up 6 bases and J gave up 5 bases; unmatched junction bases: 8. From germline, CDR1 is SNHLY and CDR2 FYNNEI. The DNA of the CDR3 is TGTGCCAGCAGACCACAGGGGGTGGGGAATGAAAAACTGTTTTTT. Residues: CASRPQGVGNEKLFF.

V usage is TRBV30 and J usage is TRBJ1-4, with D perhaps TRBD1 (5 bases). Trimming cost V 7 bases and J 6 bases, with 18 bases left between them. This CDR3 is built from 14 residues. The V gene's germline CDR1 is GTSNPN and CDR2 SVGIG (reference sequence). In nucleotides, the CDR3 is TGTGCCTTAAACATTAAGGGGAAGTATGAAAAACTGTTTTTT. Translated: CALNIKGKYEKLFF. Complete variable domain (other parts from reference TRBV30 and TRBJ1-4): SQTIHQWPATLVQPVGSPLSLECTVEGTSNPNLYWYRQAAGRGLQLLFYSVGIGQISSEVPQNLSASRPQDRQFILSSKKLLLSDSGFYLCALNIKGKYEKLFFGSGTQLSVL.

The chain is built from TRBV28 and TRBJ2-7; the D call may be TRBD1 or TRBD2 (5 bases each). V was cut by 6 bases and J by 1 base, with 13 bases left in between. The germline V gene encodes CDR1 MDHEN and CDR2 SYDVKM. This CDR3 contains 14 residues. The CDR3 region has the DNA TGTGCCAGCAGCCAACCTGGGGGATCCTACGAGCAGTACTTC. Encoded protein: CASSQPGGSYEQYF.

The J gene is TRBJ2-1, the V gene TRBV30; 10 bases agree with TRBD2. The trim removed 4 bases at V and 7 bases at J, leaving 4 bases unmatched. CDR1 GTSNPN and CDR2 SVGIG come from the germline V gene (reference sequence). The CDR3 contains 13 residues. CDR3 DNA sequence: TGTGCCTGGAAAGTAGCGGGGGGAAATGAGCAGTTCTTC. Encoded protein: CAWKVAGGNEQFF. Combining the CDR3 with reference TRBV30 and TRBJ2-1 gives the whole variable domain SQTIHQWPATLVQPVGSPLSLECTVEGTSNPNLYWYRQAAGRGLQLLFYSVGIGQISSEVPQNLSASRPQDRQFILSSKKLLLSDSGFYLCAWKVAGGNEQFFGPGTRLTVL.

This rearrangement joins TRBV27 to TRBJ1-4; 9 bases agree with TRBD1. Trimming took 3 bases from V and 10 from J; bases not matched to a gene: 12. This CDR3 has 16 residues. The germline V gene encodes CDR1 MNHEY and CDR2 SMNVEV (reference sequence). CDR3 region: CASSLPPGQGKAKLFF. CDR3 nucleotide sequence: TGTGCCAGCAGTTTGCCCCCGGGACAGGGAAAGGCAAAACTGTTTTTT.

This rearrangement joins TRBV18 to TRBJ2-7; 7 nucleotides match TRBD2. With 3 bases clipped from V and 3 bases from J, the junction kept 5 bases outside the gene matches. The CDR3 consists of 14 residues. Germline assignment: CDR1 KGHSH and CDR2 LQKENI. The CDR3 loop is CASSPGLTYYEQYF. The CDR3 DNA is TGTGCCAGCTCACCGGGACTAACGTACTACGAGCAGTACTTC.

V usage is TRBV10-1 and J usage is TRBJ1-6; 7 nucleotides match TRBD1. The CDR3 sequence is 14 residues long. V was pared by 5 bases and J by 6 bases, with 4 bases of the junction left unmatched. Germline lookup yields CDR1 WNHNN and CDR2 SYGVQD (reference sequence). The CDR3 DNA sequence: TGCGCCAGCAGTCGAGACAGGGTTAATTCACCCCTCCACTTT. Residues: CASSRDRVNSPLHF.

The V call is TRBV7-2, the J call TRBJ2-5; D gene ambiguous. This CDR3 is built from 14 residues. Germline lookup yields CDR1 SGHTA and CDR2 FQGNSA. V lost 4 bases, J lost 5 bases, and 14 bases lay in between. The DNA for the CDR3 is TGTGCCAGCAGCTCATCTCGTGTTGGCGAGACCCAGTACTTC. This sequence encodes CASSSSRVGETQYF.

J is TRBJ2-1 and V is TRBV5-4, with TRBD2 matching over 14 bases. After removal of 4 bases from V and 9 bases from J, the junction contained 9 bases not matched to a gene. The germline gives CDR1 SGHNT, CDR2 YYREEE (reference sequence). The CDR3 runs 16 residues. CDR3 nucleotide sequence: TGTGCCAGCAGCCGACCGGGACTAGCGGGAGCGATTGAGCAGTTCTTC. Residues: CASSRPGLAGAIEQFF.

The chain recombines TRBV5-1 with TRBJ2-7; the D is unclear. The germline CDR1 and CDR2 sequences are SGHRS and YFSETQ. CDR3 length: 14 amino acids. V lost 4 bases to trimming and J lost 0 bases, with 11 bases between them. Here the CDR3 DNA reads TGCGCCAGCAGCCCGGCCGTGAGCTCCTACGAGCAGTACTTC. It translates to CASSPAVSSYEQYF.

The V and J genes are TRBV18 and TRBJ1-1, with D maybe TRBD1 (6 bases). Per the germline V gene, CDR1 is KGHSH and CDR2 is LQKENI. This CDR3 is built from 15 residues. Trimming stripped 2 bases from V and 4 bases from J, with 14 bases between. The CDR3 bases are TGTGCCAGCTCACCAATCTCGGGACAAATCACTGAAGCTTTCTTT. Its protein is CASSPISGQITEAFF. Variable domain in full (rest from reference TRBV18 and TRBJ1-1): NAGVMQNPRHLVRRRGQEARLRCSPMKGHSHVYWYRQLPEEGLKFMVYLQKENIIDESGMPKERFSAEFPKEGPSILRIQQVVRGDSAAYFCASSPISGQITEAFFGQGTRLTVV.

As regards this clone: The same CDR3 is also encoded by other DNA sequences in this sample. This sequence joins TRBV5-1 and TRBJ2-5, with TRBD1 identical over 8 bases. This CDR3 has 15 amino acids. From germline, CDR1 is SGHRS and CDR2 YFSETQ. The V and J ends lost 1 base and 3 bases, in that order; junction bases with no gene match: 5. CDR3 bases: TGCGCCAGCAGCTTGCTACCAGGGGGCGAAGAGACCCAGTACTTC. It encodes CASSLLPGGEETQYF.